These 10 T cell receptor beta chains were sequenced from one sample in a study of spatial heterogeneity in lung cancer. Study conclusions and caveats: In tumors, expanded intratumoral alpha and beta TCR counts tracked mutation counts.

Time point: sample taken at primary tumor resection. TCRdb reanalysed the 5' RACE reads using MiXCR and keeps one entry per CDR3 protein. The repertoire holds 9,700 or so distinct CDR3 sequences, with around 6% as singletons. These receptors' targets are unknown. The sequenced sample was lung tumor tissue, obtained at surgery. The receptor source for this set is a male donor with early-stage non-small cell lung cancer.

This clonotype was seen repeatedly, ten times or more. The rearrangement uses TRBV7-2 and TRBJ1-4, with TRBD1 as a possible D gene (6 bases). V lost 3 bases to trimming and J lost 6 bases, with 14 bases between them. Germline assignment: CDR1 SGHTA and CDR2 FQGNSA. The CDR3 has 15 amino acids. The CDR3 bases are TGTGCCAGCAGCTTGTCGGGGGCGCGCGATGAAAAACTGTTTTTT. Its protein is CASSLSGARDEKLFF.

This clonotype ranks as medium-sized. The chain couples TRBV20-1 to TRBJ2-3; D remains ambiguous. V lost 1 base to trimming and J lost 6 bases, with 17 bases between them. Germline-derived CDR1 and CDR2 are DFQATT and SNEGSKA (reference sequence). The CDR3 length is 15 residues. The CDR3 region has the DNA TGCAGTGCTAGAGGTCTAACAGAAGCGATCGATACGCAGTATTTT. It encodes CSARGLTEAIDTQYF.

This clonotype was counted at least ten times. CDR3 DNA: TGTGCCAGCATTACTGGACAGGGGCTCTCCTACGAGCAGTACGTC. The encoded protein is CASITGQGLSYEQYV. The chain is built from TRBV6-1 and TRBJ2-7, with 9 bases fitting TRBD1. Trimming cost V 7 bases and J 0 bases; bases outside gene matches: 7. CDR1 and CDR2 from the germline V gene are MNHNS and SASEGT. The CDR3 spans 15 residues.

This clonotype came up many times. The J gene is TRBJ1-2, the V gene TRBV12-3 or TRBV12-4; 8 bases match TRBD1. This CDR3 has 14 amino acids. The junction had 6 bases not matched to a gene; V was cut back by 5 bases and J by 4 bases. The CDR3 region has the DNA TGTGCCAGCAGTCTGGACAGGGTTAGCTATGGCTACACCTTC. Its protein product is CASSLDRVSYGYTF.

This clonotype showed up just a few times. This chain connects TRBV18 to TRBJ2-3; 10 nucleotides match TRBD2. The CDR3 extends over 15 amino acids. V was clipped by 2 bases and J by 6 bases; unmatched bases: 5. Germline V CDR1 and CDR2: KGHSH, LQKENI. In DNA, the CDR3 is TGTGCCAGCTCACCAATGGAAGCGGGAGGGGATACGCAGTATTTT. This gives the protein CASSPMEAGGDTQYF.

This clonotype was counted many times. This chain uses TRBV5-1 with TRBJ2-1; D is unresolved. The V gene lost 5 bases and the J gene lost 5 bases, with 11 bases spanning the gap. Germline-derived CDR1 and CDR2 are SGHRS and YFSETQ. CDR3 length equals 13 residues. CDR3 sequence reads: CASSSLADNEQFF. The CDR3 nucleotides are TGCGCCAGCAGTTCTCTCGCGGACAATGAGCAGTTCTTC.

This clonotype is labeled medium-sized. The J gene is TRBJ1-2, the V gene TRBV7-3; 9 bases align to TRBD1. The V gene's germline CDR1 is SGHTA and CDR2 FQGTGA. The CDR3 is made up of 13 amino acids. V lost 2 bases, J lost 6 bases, and 1 base stayed unmatched. The CDR3 region is CASSLGDRDGYTF. The CDR3, as DNA: TGTGCCAGCAGCTTAGGGGACAGGGATGGCTACACCTTC. The variable domain in full, with the rest retrieved from reference TRBV7-3 and TRBJ1-2, is GAGVSQTPSNKVTEKGKYVELRCDPISGHTALYWYRQSLGQGPEFLIYFQGTGAADDSGLPNDRFFAVRPEGSVSTLKIQRTERGDSAVYLCASSLGDRDGYTFGSGTRLTVV.

The V and J genes are TRBV7-2 and TRBJ1-5; the match to TRBD1 covers 9 bases. This CDR3 has 15 amino acids. Germline lookup yields CDR1 SGHTA and CDR2 FQGNSA. Trimming removed 5 bases from V and 3 bases from J; junction bases left unmatched: 5. The CDR3 sequence: CASSRWTGVNQPQHF. The CDR3 bases are TGTGCCAGCAGCCGATGGACAGGGGTCAATCAGCCCCAGCATTTT.

The rearrangement links TRBV4-1 to TRBJ2-3; TRBD1 matches 7 bases. CDR1 and CDR2 from the germline V gene are MGHRA and YSYEKL. This CDR3 region has 16 residues. Germline trimming cut 4 bases from V and 2 bases from J; bases unmatched to any gene: 9. CDR3 DNA: TGCGCCAGCAGCCCCCTACGGGACAGAGACACAGATACGCAGTATTTT. Its translation is CASSPLRDRDTDTQYF.

This clonotype appeared many times. The chain recombines TRBV28 with TRBJ1-5; 9 bases agree with TRBD1. V was pared by 3 bases and J by 0 bases, with 12 bases of the junction left unmatched. This CDR3 comprises 19 residues. Per the germline V gene, CDR1 is MDHEN and CDR2 is SYDVKM. CDR3 coding DNA: TGTGCCAGCAGTTTCCCTTCGGGACAGGGATACAATAGCAATCAGCCCCAGCATTTT. Translated: CASSFPSGQGYNSNQPQHF.